Listed here are 2 T cell receptor beta chains from one sample, sequenced in a study of beta chain features in type 1 diabetes. Expressed TCRB transcripts got sequenced, as all isolated RNA was reverse transcribed. The table came from immunoSEQ multiplex PCR; TCRdb's copy has only in-frame clones and leaves some out. The sample consists of some 150,000 clones, 11% of them appearing once. The sequenced material came from central memory CD4+ T cells from blood. The receptor source for this set is a young man in good health.

This clone was detected a few times. The chain joins TRBV30 to TRBJ1-1; D ambiguous. Per the germline V gene, CDR1 is GTSNPN and CDR2 is SVGIG (reference sequence). Trimming cost V 1 base and J 1 base, with 7 bases left between them. The CDR3 is made up of 13 amino acids. The CDR3 here is CAWSASANTEAFF. The CDR3 bases are TGTGCCTGGAGTGCATCCGCGAACACTGAAGCTTTCTTT.

This clone was counted only a few times. V usage is TRBV29-1 and J usage is TRBJ2-7; D may match TRBD1 or TRBD2 (5 bases each). V was cut by 4 bases and J by 2 bases, with 9 bases left in between. The CDR3 loop spans 12 amino acids. The germline V gene encodes CDR1 SQVTM and CDR2 ANQGSEA. The CDR3: CSVGDGTYEQYF. As DNA, the CDR3 is TGCAGCGTTGGGGACGGAACCTACGAGCAGTACTTC.